This note documents a single T cell receptor (beta chain) sequence. Mismatch with germline at one junction end may stem from a read error. The data were taken from a study of blood T cells in healthy people across ages. Next came a second PCR, run for roughly 6 to 11 cycles, which used a sample-barcoded 5' primer along with a J-beta primer mix. One entry per CDR3 protein results from TCRdb running MiXCR on the 5' RACE reads. The repertoire holds about 1,000,000 distinct CDR3 sequences, with less than 50% as singletons. Germline V CDR1 and CDR2: MNHNS, SASEGT. This CDR3 region has 14 residues. V is TRBV6-1 and J is TRBJ1-2; unclear D gene. The sequenced sample was blood. The receptor comes from a woman aged 55-70 years in good health. The CDR3 protein is CASSEGEGVRGCTF. CDR3 sequence (DNA): TGTGCCAGCAGTGAAGGGGAGGGAGTGCGAGGCTGCACCTTC.